The next 28 T cell receptor beta chains were all read from a single sample in a study of cytomegalovirus exposure and HLA in healthy donors. A multiplex PCR was run with 60 Vbeta primers and 13 Jbeta primers. Assay used: immunoSEQ multiplex PCR; TCRdb lists only in-frame clones, some missing. Among around 94,000 clones, 60% to 80% were seen once, and the ten largest hold around 9.6%. Sequenced input: PBMCs. The receptor set was obtained from a male donor in good health and CMV-seropositive.

The V and J genes are TRBV7-6 and TRBJ2-7, with 8 bases lining up with TRBD2. The V gene's germline CDR1 is SGHVS and CDR2 FNYEAQ. This CDR3 is 15 amino acids long. With 5 bases clipped from V and 1 base from J, the junction kept 7 bases outside the gene matches. The chain's CDR3 is CASSPRGGRSYEQYF. Written as DNA, the CDR3 is TGTGCCAGCAGCCCCCGCGGCGGGAGGTCCTACGAGCAGTACTTC.

There are a few counts of this clone. A far larger clone differs by one base, so this is likely a read error. This CDR3 is also generated by other DNA sequences in the sample. This chain connects TRBV7-9 to TRBJ2-7; TRBD2 aligns across 7 bases. CDR1 and CDR2 (germline): SEHNR, FQNEAQ (reference sequence). V lost 5 bases and J lost 3; bases outside the gene matches: 13. This CDR3 has 16 amino acids. CDR3 region: CASSQEFDSGNYEQYF. DNA of the CDR3: TGTGCCAGCAGCCAAGAGTTCGACAGCGGGAACTACGAGCAGTACTTC.

This chain uses TRBV6-5 with TRBJ2-2, with no clear D. CDR3 length equals 15 residues. The V gene lost 5 bases and the J gene lost 3 bases, with 13 bases spanning the gap. Germline CDR1 and CDR2: MNHEY and SVGAGI. The CDR3 spells CASSTTRYYTGELFF. The CDR3 bases are TGTGCCAGCAGTACTACCCGATATTACACCGGGGAGCTGTTTTTT.

The gene calls are TRBV18 and TRBJ1-2; 7 bases are shared with TRBD1. Germline V gene data show CDR1 as KGHSH and CDR2 as LQKENI. The CDR3 length is 14 residues. The trim removed 5 bases at V and 3 bases at J, leaving 6 bases unmatched. CDR3 loop: CASSLGQDHYGYTF. Written as DNA, the CDR3 is TGTGCCAGCTCATTAGGACAGGATCACTATGGCTACACCTTC.

The chain carries TRBV28 and TRBJ1-2; possible D gene TRBD1, 5 bases. V dropped 4 bases and J dropped 5 bases, with 14 bases sitting between them. This CDR3 spans 14 amino acids. Germline CDR1 reads MDHEN; CDR2 reads SYDVKM. The DNA for the CDR3 is TGTGCCAGCAGTTCCGCGGGGCACCTTTATGGCTACACCTTC. Translated, it gives CASSSAGHLYGYTF.

This clone has just a few counts. V usage is TRBV19 and J usage is TRBJ1-5; possible D gene TRBD1, 5 bases. V shed 3 bases and J shed 3 bases, with 15 bases lying between them. The germline gives CDR1 LNHDA, CDR2 SQIVND (reference sequence). This CDR3 region has 16 residues. The CDR3 region has the DNA TGTGCCAGTAGTATGGGGGGGGGAGCCTACAATCAGCCCCAGCATTTT. Translation gives CASSMGGGAYNQPQHF.

Turning to this clone: An end of the junction differs from the germline gene, which may be a read error. The chain combines TRBV28 with TRBJ1-2; D is unclear. Germline V gives CDR1 MDHEN, CDR2 SYDVKM. The CDR3 has 16 amino acids. The CDR3 loop is CASSPHLLPNNYSYTF. CDR3 DNA: TGTGCCAGCAGTCCCCATCTTCTCCCTAACAACTATAGCTACACCTTC.

This clone occurred once. The J gene is TRBJ1-5, the V gene TRBV7-9, with TRBD1 matching over 9 bases. CDR1 SEHNR and CDR2 FQNEAQ come from the germline V gene (reference sequence). The CDR3 consists of 15 residues. After removal of 4 bases from V and 4 bases from J, the junction contained 5 bases not matched to a gene. The CDR3 nucleotides are TGTGCCAGCAGCTCCCCCGGGACAGGGAATCAGCCCCAGCATTTT. Amino acid sequence: CASSSPGTGNQPQHF.

This clone was recorded a few times. The chain recombines TRBV9 with TRBJ2-7; D unresolved. The CDR3 length is 13 residues. V was cut by 2 bases and J by 6 bases, with 12 bases left in between. The germline CDR1 and CDR2 sequences are SGDLS and YYNGEE. This CDR3 reads CASSVAASAEQYF. The CDR3 DNA follows: TGTGCCAGCAGCGTGGCCGCCAGCGCCGAGCAGTACTTC.

V is TRBV9 and J is TRBJ2-5, with D tentatively TRBD2 (5 bases). Trimming took 4 bases from V and 1 from J, leaving 11 bases between them. The germline V gene encodes CDR1 SGDLS and CDR2 YYNGEE. The CDR3 consists of 14 residues. The CDR3 DNA reads TGTGCCAGCAGCAGCGGACGGCCCCAAGAGACCCAGTACTTC. Amino acids: CASSSGRPQETQYF.

This chain joins TRBV28 and TRBJ2-4, with 8 nucleotides matching TRBD1. V was pared by 6 bases and J by 3 bases, with 4 bases of the junction left unmatched. The germline CDR1 and CDR2 sequences are MDHEN and SYDVKM. CDR3 size: 14 residues. The CDR3, as DNA: TGTGCCAGCAGCAGGGGACAGGACAAAAACATTCAGTACTTC. It codes for CASSRGQDKNIQYF.

With respect to this clone: Germline and junction disagree at one end, which may indicate a read error. The chain recombines TRBV5-1 with TRBJ2-6, with D perhaps TRBD1 (6 bases). Germline CDR1 and CDR2: SGHRS and YFSETQ. This CDR3 region has 18 residues. The CDR3 nucleotides read TGCGCCAGCAGCTTATGGGGGCCCCGGTCCCCTGGGGCCAACGGCCTGACTTTC. Translated, it gives CASSLWGPRSPGANGLTF.

This clone was seen a few times. The V gene is TRBV7-8, the J gene TRBJ2-7, with D possibly being TRBD1 (5 bases). This CDR3 has 16 amino acids. In germline, CDR1 is SGHVS, CDR2 FQNEAQ. Between the trimmed V and J ends, which lost 1 base and 5 bases, there was a span of 18 bases. This chain's CDR3 is CASSLVGQGLLHEQYF. CDR3 coding DNA: TGTGCCAGCAGCTTAGTGGGCCAGGGTCTGCTACACGAGCAGTACTTC. The full variable domain, its missing parts supplied by reference TRBV7-8 and TRBJ2-7, is GAGVSQSPRYKVAKRGQDVALRCDPISGHVSLFWYQQALGQGPEFLTYFQNEAQLDKSGLPSDRFFAERPEGSVSTLKIQRTQQEDSAVYLCASSLVGQGLLHEQYFGPGTRLTVT.

The V gene is TRBV29-1, the J gene TRBJ1-2; D is ambiguous. The germline gives CDR1 SQVTM, CDR2 ANQGSEA. There are 12 residues in the CDR3. V lost 3 bases and J lost 5, with 10 bases in between. The CDR3, as DNA: TGCAGCGTTGACGGCGGCGGGTATGGCTACACCTTC. Residues: CSVDGGGYGYTF.

The V gene is TRBV9, the J gene TRBJ2-5, with D hard to call. Trimming left V 4 bases short and J 2 bases short, with 21 bases between. This CDR3 is 17 amino acids long. Germline CDR1 is SGDLS and CDR2 is YYNGEE. For the CDR3, the DNA is TGTGCCAGCAGCCCCCAGACCAGGCAGGTTGGGCAAGAGACCCAGTACTTC. It codes for CASSPQTRQVGQETQYF. The full variable domain, completed using reference TRBV9 and TRBJ2-5, is DSGVTQTPKHLITATGQRVTLRCSPRSGDLSVYWYQQSLDQGLQFLIQYYNGEERAKGNILERFSAQQFPDLHSELNLSSLELGDSALYFCASSPQTRQVGQETQYFGPGTRLLVL.

Only one count was recorded for this clone. The chain combines TRBV29-1 with TRBJ1-3; D possibly corresponds to TRBD1 (6 bases). Germline CDR1 and CDR2: SQVTM and ANQGSEA. V dropped 5 bases and J dropped 3 bases, with 8 bases sitting between them. The CDR3 is made up of 12 amino acids. The CDR3 DNA is TGCAGCGTTCAGGGGCTTGGAAACACCATATATTTT. This encodes CSVQGLGNTIYF.

This clone was seen a few times. The rearrangement joins TRBV7-9 to TRBJ2-7, with 8 nucleotides matching TRBD1. This CDR3 has 12 residues. The germline CDR1 and CDR2 sequences are SEHNR and FQNEAQ (reference sequence). V shed 5 bases, J shed 6 bases, and the junction held 3 bases outside the gene matches. The DNA of the CDR3 is TGTGCCAGCAGCCGGACAGGGTTCGAGCAGTACTTC. Protein: CASSRTGFEQYF.

The CDR3 region is CASRGQRGADTQYF. The DNA for the CDR3 is TGTGCCAGCAGGGGACAGCGGGGGGCAGATACGCAGTATTTT. The chain combines TRBV28 with TRBJ2-3; 9 bases agree with TRBD2. V gave up 6 bases and J gave up 4 bases; unmatched junction bases: 5. Germline-derived CDR1 and CDR2 are MDHEN and SYDVKM. CDR3 length: 14 residues.

This clone was picked up a small number of times. V gene TRBV7-2 combines with J gene TRBJ1-3; 9 bases are shared with TRBD1. In germline, CDR1 is SGHTA, CDR2 FQGNSA. The CDR3 sequence is 17 residues long. V shed 5 bases and J 2 bases; nucleotides not matched to a gene: 10. The DNA for the CDR3 is TGTGCCAGCAGCGCCGACGTCGGGACAGGGACTGGAAACACCATATATTTT. Residues: CASSADVGTGTGNTIYF.

V usage is TRBV7-2 and J usage is TRBJ2-7; 11 bases agree with TRBD2. Germline V gene sequence: CDR1 SGHTA, CDR2 FQGNSA. The V segment lost 4 bases and the J segment 0 bases; nucleotides outside the gene matches: 5. This CDR3 spans 16 amino acids. CDR3 coding DNA: TGTGCCAGCAGCTCGGGACTAGCGGAGTACTCCTACGAGCAGTACTTC. Its translation is CASSSGLAEYSYEQYF.

This clone has just one count. The chain couples TRBV11-1 to TRBJ2-4; 10 nucleotides align to TRBD2. Germline loops: CDR1 SGHAT, CDR2 FQDESV (reference sequence). Trimming cost V 8 bases and J 2 bases; bases outside gene matches: 9. This CDR3 comprises 16 residues. This chain's CDR3 is CASEREGPRSKNIQYF. The CDR3, as DNA: TGTGCCAGCGAGCGGGAGGGCCCTCGGTCCAAAAACATTCAGTACTTC.

The chain recombines TRBV11-3 with TRBJ2-1; 8 bases map to TRBD1. This CDR3 has 14 amino acids. V was clipped by 5 bases and J by 5 bases; unmatched bases: 5. CDR1 is SGHNT, CDR2 YENEEA, per germline. DNA for the CDR3: TGTGCCAGCAGCCGCAGGGGGCGTGACAATGAGCAGTTCTTC. Translated: CASSRRGRDNEQFF. The whole variable domain, remainder taken from reference TRBV11-3 and TRBJ2-1, is EAGVVQSPRYKIIEKKQPVAFWCNPISGHNTLYWYLQNLGQGPELLIRYENEEAVDDSQLPKDRFSAERLKGVDSTLKIQPAELGDSAVYLCASSRRGRDNEQFFGPGTRLTVL.

The gene calls are TRBV6-5 and TRBJ2-3; TRBD2 agrees at 8 bases. The V gene end was trimmed by 7 bases and the J gene end by 2 bases; junction bases not matched to a gene: 8. The CDR3 has 15 amino acids. The germline V gene encodes CDR1 MNHEY and CDR2 SVGAGI. CDR3: CASMRLAGLTDTQYF. The DNA for the CDR3 is TGTGCCAGCATGCGGCTAGCGGGTCTCACAGATACGCAGTATTTT.

This chain connects TRBV11-3 to TRBJ2-3; D ambiguous. Trimming took off 1 base at V and 5 bases at J, with 10 bases between the two ends. From germline, CDR1 is SGHNT and CDR2 YENEEA. CDR3 size: 14 residues. The CDR3: CASSLGRHGDTQYF. CDR3 bases: TGTGCCAGCAGCTTAGGCAGGCATGGAGATACGCAGTATTTT.

This sequence joins TRBV28 and TRBJ2-7; TRBD1 is a possible D gene (5 bases). V was clipped by 1 base and J by 5 bases, with 6 bases between them. Germline CDR1 reads MDHEN; CDR2 reads SYDVKM. This CDR3 region has 12 residues. The CDR3 DNA reads as TGTGCCAGCAGTTTATACAGGAACGAGCAGTACTTC. Translated, it gives CASSLYRNEQYF.

The J gene is TRBJ1-2, the V gene TRBV5-5; D not resolved. V dropped 1 base and J dropped 0 bases, with 4 bases sitting between them. Germline CDR1 is SGHKS and CDR2 is YYEKEE (reference sequence). The CDR3 totals 13 residues. The CDR3 bases are TGTGCCAGCAGCTTGCAGGCTAACTATGGCTACACCTTC. Encoded protein: CASSLQANYGYTF.

The J gene is TRBJ2-1, the V gene TRBV5-1; 12 nucleotides line up with TRBD1. The V gene end was trimmed by 2 bases and the J gene end by 8 bases; junction bases not matched to a gene: 8. Germline V lookup: CDR1 SGHRS, CDR2 YFSETQ. The CDR3 has 16 amino acids. The CDR3 coding sequence is TGCGCCAGCAGCTTTTCTGGGACAGGGGGCTTGTATGAGCAGTTCTTC. Protein: CASSFSGTGGLYEQFF.

This clone was picked up one time. The rearrangement joins TRBV7-9 to TRBJ2-5; weak D call: TRBD1 (5 bases). The V gene's germline CDR1 is SEHNR and CDR2 FQNEAQ (reference sequence). The V and J ends lost 5 bases and 0 bases respectively, with 13 bases between them. This CDR3 comprises 15 residues. The CDR3 loop is CASSDRQGNQETQYF. The DNA for the CDR3 is TGTGCCAGCAGCGATAGGCAGGGAAACCAAGAGACCCAGTACTTC.